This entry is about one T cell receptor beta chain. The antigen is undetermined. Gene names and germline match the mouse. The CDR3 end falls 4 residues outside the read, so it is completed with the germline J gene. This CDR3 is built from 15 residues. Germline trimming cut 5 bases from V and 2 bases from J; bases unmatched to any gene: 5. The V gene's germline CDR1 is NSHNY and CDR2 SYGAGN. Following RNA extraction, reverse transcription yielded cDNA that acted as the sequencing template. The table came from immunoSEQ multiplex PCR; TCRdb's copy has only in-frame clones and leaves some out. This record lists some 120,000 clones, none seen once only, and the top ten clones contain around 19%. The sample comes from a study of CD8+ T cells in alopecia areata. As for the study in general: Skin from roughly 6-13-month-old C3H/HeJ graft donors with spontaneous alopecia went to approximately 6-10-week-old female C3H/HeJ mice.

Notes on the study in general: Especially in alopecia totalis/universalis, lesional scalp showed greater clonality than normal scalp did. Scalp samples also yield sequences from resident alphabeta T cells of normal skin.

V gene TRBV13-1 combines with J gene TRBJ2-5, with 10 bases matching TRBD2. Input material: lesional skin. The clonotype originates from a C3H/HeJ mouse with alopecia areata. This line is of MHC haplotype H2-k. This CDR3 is CASSPGTGVQDTQYF. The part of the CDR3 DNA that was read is TGTGCCAGCAGCCCCGGGACTGGGGTCCAAGAC.